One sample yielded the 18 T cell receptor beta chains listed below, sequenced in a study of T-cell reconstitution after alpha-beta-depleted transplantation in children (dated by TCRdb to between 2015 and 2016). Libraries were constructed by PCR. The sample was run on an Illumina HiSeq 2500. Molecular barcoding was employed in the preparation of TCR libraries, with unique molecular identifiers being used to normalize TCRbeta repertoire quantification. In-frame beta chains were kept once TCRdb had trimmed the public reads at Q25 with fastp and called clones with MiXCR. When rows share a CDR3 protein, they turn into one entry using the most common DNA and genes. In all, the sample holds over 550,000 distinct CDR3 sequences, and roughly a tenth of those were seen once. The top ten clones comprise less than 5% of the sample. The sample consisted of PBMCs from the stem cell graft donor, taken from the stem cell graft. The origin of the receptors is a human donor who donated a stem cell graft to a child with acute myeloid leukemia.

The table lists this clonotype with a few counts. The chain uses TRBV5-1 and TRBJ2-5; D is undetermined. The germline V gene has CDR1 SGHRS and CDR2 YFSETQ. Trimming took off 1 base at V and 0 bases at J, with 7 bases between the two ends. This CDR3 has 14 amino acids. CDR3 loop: CASSLSADQETQYF. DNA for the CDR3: TGCGCCAGCAGCTTGTCGGCAGACCAAGAGACCCAGTACTTC.

This chain's CDR3 is CASSENRINEKLFF. The CDR3, as DNA: TGTGCCAGCAGCGAGAACAGGATTAATGAAAAACTGTTTTTT. This chain joins TRBV12-3 or TRBV12-4 and TRBJ1-4, with TRBD1 as a possible D gene (5 bases). There are 14 residues in the CDR3. V dropped 6 bases and J dropped 4 bases, with 12 bases sitting between them.

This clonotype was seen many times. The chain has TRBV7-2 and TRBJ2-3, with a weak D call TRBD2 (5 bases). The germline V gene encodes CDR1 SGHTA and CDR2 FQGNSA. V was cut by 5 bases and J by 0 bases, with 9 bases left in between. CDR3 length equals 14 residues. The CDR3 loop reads CASSRPGSTDTQYF. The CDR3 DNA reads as TGTGCCAGCAGCCGACCGGGGAGCACAGATACGCAGTATTTT. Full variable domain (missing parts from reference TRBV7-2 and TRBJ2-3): GAGVSQSPSNKVTEKGKDVELRCDPISGHTALYWYRQSLGQGLEFLIYFQGNSAPDKSGLPSDRFSAERTGGSVSTLTIQRTQQEDSAVYLCASSRPGSTDTQYFGPGTRLTVL.

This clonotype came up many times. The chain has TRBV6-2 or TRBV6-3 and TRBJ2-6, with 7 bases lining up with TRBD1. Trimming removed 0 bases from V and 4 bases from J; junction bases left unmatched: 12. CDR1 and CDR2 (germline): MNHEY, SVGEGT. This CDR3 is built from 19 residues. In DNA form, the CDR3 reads TGTGCCAGCAGTTACTCGCGTCGGGACAGTCTCTCGGGGGCCAACGTCCTGACTTTC. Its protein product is CASSYSRRDSLSGANVLTF.

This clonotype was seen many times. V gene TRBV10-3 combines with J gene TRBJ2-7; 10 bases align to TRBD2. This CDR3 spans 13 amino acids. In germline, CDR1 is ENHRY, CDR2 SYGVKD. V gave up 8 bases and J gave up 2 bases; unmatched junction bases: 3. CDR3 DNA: TGTGCCATCTCTAGCGGGAGTACCTACGAGCAGTACTTC. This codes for CAISSGSTYEQYF.

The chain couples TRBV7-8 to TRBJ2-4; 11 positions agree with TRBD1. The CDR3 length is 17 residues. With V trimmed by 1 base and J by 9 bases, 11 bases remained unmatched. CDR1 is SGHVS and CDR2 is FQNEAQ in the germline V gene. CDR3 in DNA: TGTGCCAGCAGCTTAGGGACCGGGACAGGGGGTTCGAGCATTCAGTACTTC. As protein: CASSLGTGTGGSSIQYF.

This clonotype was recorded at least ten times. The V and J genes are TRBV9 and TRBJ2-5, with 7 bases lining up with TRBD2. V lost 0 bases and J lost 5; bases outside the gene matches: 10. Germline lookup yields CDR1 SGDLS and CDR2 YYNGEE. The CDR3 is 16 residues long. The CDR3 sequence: CASSVGGRVGGETQYF. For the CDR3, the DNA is TGTGCCAGCAGCGTAGGCGGAAGAGTGGGGGGGGAGACCCAGTACTTC.

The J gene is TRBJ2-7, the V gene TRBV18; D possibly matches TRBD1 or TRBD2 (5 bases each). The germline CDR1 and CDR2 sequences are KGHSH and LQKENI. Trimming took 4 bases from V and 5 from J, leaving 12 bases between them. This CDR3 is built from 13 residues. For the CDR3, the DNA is TGTGCCAGCTCACGTCCGGGGCCGAACGAGCAGTACTTC. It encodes CASSRPGPNEQYF.

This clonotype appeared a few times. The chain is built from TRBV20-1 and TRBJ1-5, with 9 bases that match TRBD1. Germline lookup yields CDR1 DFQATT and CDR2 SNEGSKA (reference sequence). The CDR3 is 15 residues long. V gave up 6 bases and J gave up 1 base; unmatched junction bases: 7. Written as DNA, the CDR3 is TGCAGTGCGACGGGACAGGGCGGCAGCAATCAGCCCCAGCATTTT. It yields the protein CSATGQGGSNQPQHF.

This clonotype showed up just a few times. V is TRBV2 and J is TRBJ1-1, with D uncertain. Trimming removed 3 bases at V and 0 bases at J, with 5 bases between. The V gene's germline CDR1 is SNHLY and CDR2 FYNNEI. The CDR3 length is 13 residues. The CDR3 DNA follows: TGTGCCAGCAGTGAGAATTTGAACACTGAAGCTTTCTTT. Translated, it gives CASSENLNTEAFF.

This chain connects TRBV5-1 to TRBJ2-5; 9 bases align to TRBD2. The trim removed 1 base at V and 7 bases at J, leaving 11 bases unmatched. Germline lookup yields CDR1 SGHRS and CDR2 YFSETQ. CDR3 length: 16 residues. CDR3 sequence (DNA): TGCGCCAGCAGCTTGTGGAGCGGAGCGGGGGGAGGGACCCAGTACTTC. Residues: CASSLWSGAGGGTQYF.

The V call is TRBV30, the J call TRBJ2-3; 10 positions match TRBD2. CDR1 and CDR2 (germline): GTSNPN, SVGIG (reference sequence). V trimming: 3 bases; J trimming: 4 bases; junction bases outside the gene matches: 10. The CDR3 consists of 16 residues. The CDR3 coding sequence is TGTGCCTGGAGCGGGAACCCTAGCGGGAGCGCAGATACGCAGTATTTT. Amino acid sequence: CAWSGNPSGSADTQYF.

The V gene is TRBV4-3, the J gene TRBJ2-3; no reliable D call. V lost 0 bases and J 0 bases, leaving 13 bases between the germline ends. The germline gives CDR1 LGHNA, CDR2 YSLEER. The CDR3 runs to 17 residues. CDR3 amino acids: CASSQEGYPSSTDTQYF. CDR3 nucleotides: TGCGCCAGCAGCCAAGAAGGCTACCCGAGCAGCACAGATACGCAGTATTTT.

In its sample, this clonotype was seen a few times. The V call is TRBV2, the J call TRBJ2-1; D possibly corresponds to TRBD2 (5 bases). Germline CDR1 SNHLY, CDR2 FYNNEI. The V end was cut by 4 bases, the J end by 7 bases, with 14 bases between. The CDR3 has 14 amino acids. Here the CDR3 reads CASSVRGTLNEQFF. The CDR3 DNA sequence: TGTGCCAGCAGTGTTCGGGGAACCCTAAATGAGCAGTTCTTC.

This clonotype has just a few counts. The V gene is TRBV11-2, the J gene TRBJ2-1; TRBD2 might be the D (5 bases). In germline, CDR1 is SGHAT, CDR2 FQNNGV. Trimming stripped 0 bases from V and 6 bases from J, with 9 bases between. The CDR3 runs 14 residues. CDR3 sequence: CASSLDRGSNEQFF. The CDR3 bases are TGTGCCAGCAGCTTAGATCGGGGTAGCAATGAGCAGTTCTTC.

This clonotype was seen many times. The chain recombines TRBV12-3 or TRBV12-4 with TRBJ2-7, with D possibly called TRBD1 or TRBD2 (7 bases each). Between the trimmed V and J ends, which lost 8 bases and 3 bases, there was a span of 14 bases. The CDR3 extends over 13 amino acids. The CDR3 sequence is CASSRGGLYEQYF. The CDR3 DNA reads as TGTGCCAGCTCCAGGGGGGGACTCTACGAGCAGTACTTC.

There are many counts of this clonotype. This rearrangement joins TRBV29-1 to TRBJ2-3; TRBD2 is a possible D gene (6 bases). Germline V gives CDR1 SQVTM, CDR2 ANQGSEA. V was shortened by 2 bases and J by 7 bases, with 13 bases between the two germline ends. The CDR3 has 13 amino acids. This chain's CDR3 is CSVESGGGNTQYF. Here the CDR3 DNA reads TGCAGCGTTGAAAGTGGAGGCGGGAATACGCAGTATTTT.

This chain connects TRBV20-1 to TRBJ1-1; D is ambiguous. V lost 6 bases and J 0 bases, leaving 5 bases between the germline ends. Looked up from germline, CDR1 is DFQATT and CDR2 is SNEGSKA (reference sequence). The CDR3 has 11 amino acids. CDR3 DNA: TGCAGTGCCGTTATGAACACTGAAGCTTTCTTT. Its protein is CSAVMNTEAFF.